This T cell receptor beta chain was identified in a study of OX40 agonist ivuxolimab in advanced cancers. On the study more broadly: Patients were 82.7% male with ages about 23 to 79, mean about 65. A history of anti-PD-1, anti-PD-L1 or anti-CTLA-4 therapy was acceptable, and about 40% had some. Study-level findings and limits: In general, CD8+ T cells held more expanded clones than CD4+ did, on average.

The ends were cut back, 3 bases at V and 8 bases at J, with 13 bases in the middle. The length of the CDR3 is 13 residues. Germline V gene sequence: CDR1 MNHEY, CDR2 SMNVEV (reference sequence). Concerning this clone: What it binds is not known.

TCRdb's copy holds only in-frame clones and misses some; the assay was immunoSEQ multiplex PCR. The table shows more than 65,000 clones, with 85% occurring only once. Collection of blood occurred at baseline, at cycle 4 day 1, and at cycle 7 day 1. This TCR came from an adult with an advanced solid tumor such as melanoma, head and neck, liver or kidney cancer. This chain joins TRBV27 and TRBJ1-2; TRBD1 is a possible D gene (6 bases). The sample consisted of CD4+ or CD8+ T cells sorted from blood, taken in a trial of the OX40 agonist ivuxolimab. The CDR3 loop reads CASSFTGTRGYTF. The CDR3 DNA sequence: TGTGCCAGCAGTTTTACCGGGACAAGAGGCTACACCTTC.